Included here is one T cell receptor beta chain sequence, with context. The V gene lost 4 bases and the J gene lost 6 bases, with 19 bases spanning the gap. Germline-derived CDR1 and CDR2 are SEHNR and FQNEAQ (reference sequence). CDR3 length equals 16 residues. This sample stems from a study of blood T cell repertoires in COVID-19. Study background: Acute and convalescent COVID-19 specimens originated in the United States, Italy and Spain. PBMCs, B-cell-depleted T cells, or T cells were the source of the cDNA or gDNA that made up the material.

As originally analysed: Quantification of nucleated cells was approximated via reference gene primer amplification. Measured with immunoSEQ multiplex PCR; TCRdb has only the in-frame clones, and not every one. That table furnishes V, J and clone size, whereas the DNA furnished D and trimming. The sample has some 100,000 clones, about 90% seen once; the top ten hold approximately 17%. The TCR originated in a human donor in a cohort sampled during active COVID-19. The sequencing input was peripheral blood. The chain carries TRBV7-9 and TRBJ2-1; D possibly corresponds to TRBD1 (6 bases). The CDR3 loop is CASSSRGQGRPNEQFF. The CDR3 coding sequence is TGTGCCAGCAGCTCCCGAGGGCAGGGGCGTCCCAATGAGCAGTTCTTC.